This TCR beta chain was recovered during a study of blood T cell repertoires in COVID-19. Original analysis: Amplification of reference gene primers was used by the study to estimate nucleated cell counts. The method was immunoSEQ multiplex PCR; TCRdb's version includes in-frame clones alone and lacks a portion of them. V and J calls and clone size are given by that table; D and trimming were obtained from the DNA. The sample has about 170,000 clones, about 88% seen once. The CDR3 extends over 15 amino acids. Germline V gene sequence: CDR1 LNHDA, CDR2 SQIVND (reference sequence). Trimming removed 4 bases from V and 7 bases from J; junction bases left unmatched: 5.

The chain employs TRBV19 and TRBJ2-1, with 12 bases that match TRBD1. The TCR was taken from a woman of 80 years or more with COVID-19, enrolled during active disease. The material sequenced was peripheral blood. The DNA for the CDR3 is TGTGCCAGTAGTACCAGGGACAGGGGGCATAATGAGCAGTTCTTC. Translating gives CASSTRDRGHNEQFF.